The clone carrying this T cell receptor beta chain was detected a few times. TCRdb re-called the 5' RACE reads through MiXCR, storing one row per CDR3 protein. The sample has about 85,000 distinct CDR3 sequences, about 14% seen once; the top ten hold 20% to 25%. This sample stems from a study of T cells after yellow fever vaccination. Overall study findings and caveats: Researchers noted that a small share of clonotypes showed up in both CD4 and CD8 compartments. Reappearing after the booster were most of the clones from primary vaccination (around 96% CD4, approximately 89% CD8).

CDR3 length equals 13 residues. The V end lost 4 bases, the J end lost 5 bases, and 10 bases lay between the germline ends. Germline CDR1 and CDR2: WSHSY and SAAADI. The sequencing here drew on CD8+ T cells not binding an NS4B(214-222) dextramer, sorted from PBMCs, taken roughly 20 days after the first yellow fever vaccination. The clonotype comes from a man aged 18 to 30 who received the YFV17D yellow fever vaccine. The chain employs TRBV10-2 and TRBJ2-3; D unclear. CDR3 region: CASSVLERDTQYF. CDR3 DNA: TGCGCCAGCAGTGTCCTAGAAAGAGATACGCAGTATTTT.